This T cell receptor beta chain stems from a study of T cells expressing NK-cell markers. From the 5' RACE reads, TCRdb lists one entry per CDR3 protein and no DNA. This table lists about 430,000 distinct CDR3 sequences. The CDR3 is 15 residues long. The germline gives CDR1 LGHDT, CDR2 YNNKEL (reference sequence). The rearrangement uses TRBV3-1 and TRBJ2-7; as DNA is missing, the TRBD2 call by TCRdb cannot be tested. This TCR was recovered from a woman between 50 and 59 years old in good health. Sequenced input: blood T cells: a sorted CD56 or NKG2C T cell subset, CD4+ or CD8+ T cells, or bulk PBMC T cells (not recorded which). The CDR3 sequence is CASSPGTSVTYEQYF.